Below are 30 T cell receptor beta chains sequenced from a single sample in a study of beta chain features in type 1 diabetes. The investigators reverse transcribed all of the isolated RNA, so they sequenced expressed TCRB transcripts. The table came from immunoSEQ multiplex PCR; TCRdb's copy has only in-frame clones and leaves some out. The sample gives 150,000 to 160,000 clones, approximately 10% of which show up once; about 2% is in the top ten. The source material was central memory CD4+ T cells from blood. These receptors all come from a man aged 18 to 29 in good health.

This clone was found a few times. This chain connects TRBV10-3 to TRBJ2-2, with 10 bases lining up with TRBD2. Germline V gene data show CDR1 as ENHRY and CDR2 as SYGVKD. CDR3 length: 16 residues. V lost 8 bases to trimming and J lost 3 bases; unmatched junction nucleotides: 9. This CDR3 is CAIALSGRADTGELFF. As DNA, the CDR3 is TGTGCCATCGCTCTCAGCGGGAGGGCGGACACCGGGGAGCTGTTTTTT.

The chain joins TRBV15 to TRBJ2-5; 7 bases are shared with TRBD2. The CDR3 length is 15 residues. Trimming cost V 3 bases and J 4 bases; bases outside gene matches: 8. In germline, CDR1 is LNHNV, CDR2 YYDKDF (reference sequence). CDR3 DNA: TGTGCCACCAGCAGGGGTGGACTAGATCGAGAGACCCAGTACTTC. This sequence encodes CATSRGGLDRETQYF. Filled out from reference TRBV15 and TRBJ2-5, the complete variable domain reads DAMVIQNPRYQVTQFGKPVTLSCSQTLNHNVMYWYQQKSSQAPKLLFHYYDKDFNNEADTPDNFQSRRPNTSFCFLDIRSPGLGDTAMYLCATSRGGLDRETQYFGPGTRLLVL.

This clone was recorded only once. With a far larger clone one base away, a read error is the likely cause. The genes are TRBV9 and TRBJ2-5; 7 nucleotides match TRBD1. The DNA end is more similar to TRBJ2-7, so the J call may be wrong. Looked up from germline, CDR1 is SGDLS and CDR2 is YYNGEE. The CDR3 extends over 15 amino acids. CDR3 loop: CASSPRTGGSYEQYF. CDR3 DNA sequence: TGTGCCAGCAGCCCACGGACAGGAGGCTCCTACGAGCAGTACTTC.

V is TRBV5-1 and J is TRBJ2-3; D remains unclear. Germline lookup yields CDR1 SGHRS and CDR2 YFSETQ. The ends were cut back, 0 bases at V and 6 bases at J, with 2 bases in the middle. There are 11 residues in the CDR3. The CDR3 spells CASSLADTQYF. Here the CDR3 DNA reads TGCGCCAGCAGCTTGGCGGATACGCAGTATTTT.

This clone was counted many times. The chain employs TRBV4-3 and TRBJ1-1, with 11 bases matching TRBD1. CDR1 is LGHNA, CDR2 YSLEER, per germline. The CDR3 is 15 amino acids. V lost 3 bases to trimming and J lost 6 bases; unmatched junction nucleotides: 6. As DNA, the CDR3 is TGCGCCAGCAGCCACGGAGGGGGACAGGGGGCTGAAGCTTTCTTT. Amino acids: CASSHGGGQGAEAFF.

This clone was counted only a few times. The V call is TRBV11-2, the J call TRBJ2-5; D gene unclear. CDR1 SGHAT and CDR2 FQNNGV come from the germline V gene. Deletions cut 5 bases from V and 2 bases from J, with 9 bases between. The CDR3 consists of 13 residues. The CDR3 DNA reads as TGTGCCAGCAGCCTCGGGTCACAAGAGACCCAGTACTTC. Encoded protein: CASSLGSQETQYF.

The V call is TRBV7-2, the J call TRBJ2-7; D is unclear. The germline V gene encodes CDR1 SGHTA and CDR2 FQGNSA. Trimming left V 5 bases short and J 2 bases short, with 16 bases between. CDR3 length: 15 amino acids. The DNA of the CDR3 is TGTGCCAGCAGCCCCGGCCCTGGGAATACCTACGAGCAGTACTTC. It translates to CASSPGPGNTYEQYF.

A few counts support this clone. The chain links TRBV11-2 to TRBJ2-3, with 7 bases that match TRBD2. The CDR3 extends over 16 amino acids. V shed 0 bases, J shed 4 bases, and the junction held 7 bases outside the gene matches. CDR1 and CDR2 from the germline V gene are SGHAT and FQNNGV. The CDR3: CASSLDWGGSPDTQYF. The CDR3 nucleotides read TGTGCCAGCAGCTTAGATTGGGGAGGGTCCCCAGATACGCAGTATTTT.

V gene TRBV18 combines with J gene TRBJ2-1; 7 bases match TRBD2. Per germline, CDR1 KGHSH and CDR2 LQKENI. The CDR3 contains 14 residues. Unmatched junction bases numbered 11, after V lost 6 bases and J lost 9 bases. CDR3 sequence: CASSRSRDYGEQFF. CDR3 coding DNA: TGTGCCAGCTCGCGATCCCGGGACTACGGTGAGCAGTTCTTC.

The chain links TRBV5-1 to TRBJ1-5; D is uncertain. CDR3 length equals 14 residues. V lost 0 bases and J lost 2, with 6 bases in between. Germline CDR1 SGHRS, CDR2 YFSETQ. Here the CDR3 reads CASSLVAGNQPQHF. For the CDR3, the DNA is TGCGCCAGCAGCTTGGTGGCTGGCAATCAGCCCCAGCATTTT.

This clone was found a few times. The rearrangement uses TRBV7-2 and TRBJ2-3, with D perhaps matching TRBD1 (6 bases). Germline values: CDR1 SGHTA, CDR2 FQGNSA. This CDR3 has 15 residues. Trimming removed 5 bases from V and 6 bases from J, with 18 bases in between. CDR3 loop: CASSDRRGGRDTQYF. The CDR3 DNA reads TGTGCCAGCAGCGACCGGCGAGGGGGACGGGATACGCAGTATTTT. Complete variable domain (other parts from reference TRBV7-2 and TRBJ2-3): GAGVSQSPSNKVTEKGKDVELRCDPISGHTALYWYRQSLGQGLEFLIYFQGNSAPDKSGLPSDRFSAERTGGSVSTLTIQRTQQEDSAVYLCASSDRRGGRDTQYFGPGTRLTVL.

This clone was observed a few times. The V call is TRBV6-4, the J call TRBJ2-1; the D is unclear. Germline V gives CDR1 MRHNA, CDR2 SNTAGT. V dropped 3 bases and J dropped 4 bases, with 10 bases sitting between them. The CDR3 totals 14 residues. The CDR3 sequence is CASSELLGYNEQFF. CDR3 coding DNA: TGTGCCAGCAGTGAATTACTGGGTTACAATGAGCAGTTCTTC.

V and J are TRBV14 and TRBJ2-7, with D uncertain. Trimming took 3 bases from V and 3 from J, leaving 6 bases between them. The CDR3 sequence is 12 residues long. The germline V gene has CDR1 SGHDN and CDR2 FVKESK. The chain's CDR3 is CASSHIRYEQYF. Here the CDR3 DNA reads TGTGCCAGCAGCCATATCCGCTACGAGCAGTACTTC.

This rearrangement joins TRBV5-4 to TRBJ1-4; 8 bases align to TRBD1. Germline V gene sequence: CDR1 SGHNT, CDR2 YYREEE (reference sequence). CDR3 size: 16 residues. V lost 0 bases to trimming and J lost 5 bases; unmatched junction nucleotides: 6. The CDR3: CASSLVPGQANEKLFF. The CDR3 nucleotides read TGTGCCAGCAGCTTGGTTCCGGGACAGGCGAATGAAAAACTGTTTTTT.

This clone was recorded many times. The rearrangement joins TRBV30 to TRBJ2-3, with D unclear. Germline CDR1 reads GTSNPN; CDR2 reads SVGIG (reference sequence). The CDR3 has 12 residues. V was shortened by 0 bases and J by 3 bases, with 4 bases between the two germline ends. In DNA form, the CDR3 reads TGTGCCTGGAGTGTATCGACAGATACGCAGTATTTT. Amino acid sequence: CAWSVSTDTQYF.

This clone appeared a few times. Other DNA sequences within the sample encode an identical CDR3. The CDR3 region is CASSLPQETQYF. The CDR3 DNA sequence: TGTGCCAGCAGCTTACCTCAAGAGACCCAGTACTTC. The chain carries TRBV7-2 and TRBJ2-5; D remains unclear. The CDR3 sequence is 12 residues long. With 2 bases removed from V and 2 bases from J, the gap between germline ends came to 3 bases. Germline CDR1 SGHTA, CDR2 FQGNSA.

The table lists this clone with a few counts. This chain connects TRBV5-1 to TRBJ2-5; D gene unclear. CDR1 is SGHRS, CDR2 YFSETQ, per germline. CDR3 length: 12 amino acids. The V gene lost 0 bases and the J gene lost 5 bases, with 5 bases spanning the gap. This CDR3 reads CASSLVSETQYF. The CDR3 region has the DNA TGCGCCAGCAGCTTGGTATCGGAGACCCAGTACTTC.

This clone was counted many times. The V gene is TRBV9, the J gene TRBJ2-1, with D unclear. Trimming shortened V by 4 bases and J by 4 bases, and 12 bases separated the two germline ends. The CDR3 is 14 amino acids. CDR1 and CDR2 (germline): SGDLS, YYNGEE. CDR3 region: CASSSKDGYNEQFF. The CDR3 bases are TGTGCCAGCAGCTCAAAGGACGGGTACAATGAGCAGTTCTTC.

This clone was picked up a small number of times. V and J are TRBV10-3 and TRBJ2-3; 13 nucleotides agree with TRBD2. In germline, CDR1 is ENHRY, CDR2 SYGVKD. The ends lost 8 bases at V and 2 bases at J; junction bases unmatched: 16. The CDR3 consists of 19 residues. CDR3 bases: TGTGCCATCCGGGGGACGTATGGACTAGCGGGGGCGTCCACAGATACGCAGTATTTT. It specifies CAIRGTYGLAGASTDTQYF.

This clone was seen many times. The rearrangement links TRBV6-6 to TRBJ2-7; 12 positions agree with TRBD2. The CDR3 is 14 amino acids. From germline, CDR1 is MNHNY and CDR2 SVGAGI (reference sequence). The junction had 6 bases not matched to a gene; V was cut back by 7 bases and J by 5 bases. The CDR3 protein is CASTRLAGDNEQYF. DNA for the CDR3: TGTGCCAGCACTAGACTAGCGGGGGACAACGAGCAGTACTTC.

A few counts support this clone. This sequence joins TRBV28 and TRBJ2-1; D is tentatively TRBD1 or TRBD2 (7 bases each). V was clipped by 3 bases and J by 12 bases, with 15 bases between them. Germline values: CDR1 MDHEN, CDR2 SYDVKM. The CDR3 extends over 13 amino acids. The CDR3 DNA follows: TGTGCCAGCAGTTTTCCCCAGGGGGGGAGGCAGTTCTTC. This translates into CASSFPQGGRQFF.

This clone was observed a handful of times. CDR3 sequence: CAWRTGANSPLHF. The CDR3 DNA follows: TGTGCCTGGAGAACCGGAGCCAATTCACCCCTCCACTTT. J is TRBJ1-6 and V is TRBV30; no firm D call. This CDR3 comprises 13 residues. Germline V CDR1 and CDR2: GTSNPN, SVGIG (reference sequence). V was trimmed by 3 bases and J by 7 bases, leaving 10 bases between them.

In this sample, this clone turned up many times. J is TRBJ2-7 and V is TRBV6-5, with a tentative D call TRBD2 (6 bases). The CDR3 extends over 13 amino acids. The germline V gene encodes CDR1 MNHEY and CDR2 SVGAGI. The V end was cut by 5 bases, the J end by 4 bases, with 12 bases between. CDR3 region: CASSVSGLYEQYF. CDR3 DNA sequence: TGTGCCAGCAGTGTTTCGGGACTTTACGAGCAGTACTTC.

The sample holds many counts of this clone. CDR3 sequence (DNA): TGTGCCAGCAGTGGACCCGGCGGGGCCAACTATGGCTACACCTTC. Protein sequence: CASSGPGGANYGYTF. J is TRBJ1-2 and V is TRBV28, with D possibly being TRBD1 (5 bases). The germline V gene has CDR1 MDHEN and CDR2 SYDVKM. The CDR3 has 15 amino acids. V was pared by 5 bases and J by 2 bases, with 15 bases between.

The chain recombines TRBV10-3 with TRBJ2-2, with 7 bases aligning to TRBD1. The germline V gene has CDR1 ENHRY and CDR2 SYGVKD. The trim removed 6 bases at V and 2 bases at J, leaving 6 bases unmatched. There are 15 residues in the CDR3. In nucleotides, the CDR3 is TGTGCCATCAGGGAACACAGGGGAAACACCGGGGAGCTGTTTTTT. It encodes CAIREHRGNTGELFF.

This clone was counted a few times. The V call is TRBV7-2, the J call TRBJ1-6; D gene uncertain. CDR3 length equals 16 residues. The germline V gene has CDR1 SGHTA and CDR2 FQGNSA. Trimming pared 1 base from V and 7 bases from J, leaving 14 bases between. CDR3 loop: CASSLGSALGNSPLHF. The CDR3 DNA reads as TGTGCCAGCAGCTTAGGGTCAGCATTAGGAAATTCACCCCTCCACTTT.

V gene TRBV29-1 combines with J gene TRBJ2-2; the match to TRBD1 covers 8 bases. Trimming took 5 bases from V and 4 from J; bases not matched to a gene: 12. Germline CDR1 is SQVTM and CDR2 is ANQGSEA. CDR3 size: 16 residues. CDR3 protein: CSVNTRQGTGTGELFF. CDR3 sequence (DNA): TGCAGCGTTAATACTAGACAGGGGACCGGCACCGGGGAGCTGTTTTTT.

The chain has TRBV5-4 and TRBJ2-7, with D possibly being TRBD1 or TRBD2 (6 bases each). Germline loops: CDR1 SGHNT, CDR2 YYREEE (reference sequence). V dropped 2 bases and J dropped 0 bases, with 9 bases sitting between them. This CDR3 is 14 amino acids long. The CDR3 region has the DNA TGTGCCAGCAGCTTAGGGGGGAACTCCTACGAGCAGTACTTC. Amino acids: CASSLGGNSYEQYF.

This clone was seen a few times. The CDR3 loop is CASSLEGLGTRRDFRGTQYF. DNA for the CDR3: TGTGCCAGCAGCTTAGAGGGGCTCGGGACGAGGCGGGATTTCCGCGGGACCCAGTACTTC. The rearrangement joins TRBV11-2 to TRBJ2-5; a weak D match, TRBD2 (6 bases). Germline V gene sequence: CDR1 SGHAT, CDR2 FQNNGV. This CDR3 contains 20 residues. Trimming took off 0 bases at V and 7 bases at J, with 30 bases between the two ends.

The table lists this clone with a few counts. The chain links TRBV9 to TRBJ2-4, with D perhaps matching TRBD2 (6 bases). The CDR3 contains 13 residues. Germline CDR1 reads SGDLS; CDR2 reads YYNGEE. V shed 0 bases and J shed 7 bases, with 8 bases lying between them. This CDR3 reads CASSVAGLNIQYF. The CDR3 DNA is TGTGCCAGCAGCGTAGCGGGACTGAACATTCAGTACTTC.